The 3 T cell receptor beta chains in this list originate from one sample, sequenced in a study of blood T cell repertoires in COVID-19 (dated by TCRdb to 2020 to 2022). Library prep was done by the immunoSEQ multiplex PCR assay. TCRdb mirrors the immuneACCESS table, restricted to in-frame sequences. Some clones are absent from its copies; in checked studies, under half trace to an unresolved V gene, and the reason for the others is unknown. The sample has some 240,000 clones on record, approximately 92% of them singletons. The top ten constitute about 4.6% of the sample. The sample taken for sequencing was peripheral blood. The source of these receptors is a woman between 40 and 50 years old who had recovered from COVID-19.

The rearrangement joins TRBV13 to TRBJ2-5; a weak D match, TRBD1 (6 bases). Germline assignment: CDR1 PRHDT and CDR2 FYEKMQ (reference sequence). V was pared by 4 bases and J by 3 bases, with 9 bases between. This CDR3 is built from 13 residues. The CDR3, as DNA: TGTGCCAGCAGCTCGACAGGCGAAGAGACCCAGTACTTC. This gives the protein CASSSTGEETQYF.

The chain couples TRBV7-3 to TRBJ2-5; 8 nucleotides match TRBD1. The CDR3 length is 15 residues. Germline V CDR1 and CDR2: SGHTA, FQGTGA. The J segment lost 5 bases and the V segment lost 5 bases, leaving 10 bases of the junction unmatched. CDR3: CASSTGQGYWETQYF. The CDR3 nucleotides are TGTGCCAGCAGCACCGGACAGGGATATTGGGAGACCCAGTACTTC.

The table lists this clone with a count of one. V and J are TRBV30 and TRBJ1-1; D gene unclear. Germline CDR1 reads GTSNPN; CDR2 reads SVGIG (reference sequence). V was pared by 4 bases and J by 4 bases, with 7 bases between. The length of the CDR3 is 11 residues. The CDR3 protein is CAWTSGTEAFF. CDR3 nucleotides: TGTGCCTGGACCTCGGGCACTGAAGCTTTCTTT.